The 30 T cell receptor beta chains below come from one sample, sequenced in a study of T cells after yellow fever vaccination. TCRdb re-called the 5' RACE reads with MiXCR, one entry per CDR3 protein. The sample consists of about 630,000 distinct CDR3 sequences, roughly an eighth of them appearing once. The sample consisted of PBMCs, taken on the day of the yellow fever booster vaccination. These receptors came from a man between 25 and 39 years old who received the YFV17D yellow fever vaccine.

The CDR3 region has the DNA TGTGCCAGTAGTATAGGAGGGTTGGTAGAGACCCAGTACTTC. It specifies CASSIGGLVETQYF. This chain uses TRBV19 with TRBJ2-5; weak D call: TRBD2 (5 bases). The CDR3 is 14 residues long. From germline, CDR1 is LNHDA and CDR2 SQIVND (reference sequence). V was cut by 1 base and J by 4 bases, with 10 bases left in between.

The chain combines TRBV29-1 with TRBJ2-1, with D maybe TRBD2 (6 bases). This CDR3 has 14 residues. The germline V gene has CDR1 SQVTM and CDR2 ANQGSEA. The V gene lost 5 bases and the J gene lost 0 bases, with 11 bases spanning the gap. CDR3 sequence: CSVSGTHSYNEQFF. For the CDR3, the DNA is TGCAGCGTTTCCGGGACTCACTCCTACAATGAGCAGTTCTTC.

V and J are TRBV6-2 or TRBV6-3 and TRBJ2-7; D might be TRBD1 or TRBD2, each matching 5 bases. This CDR3 comprises 17 residues. Germline V gene sequence: CDR1 MNHEY, CDR2 SVGEGT. Between the trimmed V and J ends, which lost 0 bases and 6 bases, there was a span of 21 bases. The CDR3 DNA follows: TGTGCCAGCAGTTACTCGCGGAGCGGAGACGGGGCCGGCGAGCAGTACTTC. As protein: CASSYSRSGDGAGEQYF.

The rearrangement links TRBV11-2 to TRBJ2-3; TRBD2 matches at 12 bases. The CDR3 has 16 amino acids. Trimming removed 2 bases from V and 5 bases from J; junction bases left unmatched: 5. Germline CDR1 and CDR2: SGHAT and FQNNGV. CDR3 sequence: CASSLLAGGSGDTQYF. CDR3 bases: TGTGCCAGCAGCTTACTAGCGGGAGGGTCCGGAGATACGCAGTATTTT.

For this clonotype: An end of the junction does not agree with germline; a read error may underlie this. The V gene is TRBV14, the J gene TRBJ2-5; perhaps D is TRBD1 or TRBD2 (5 bases each). Germline V gene sequence: CDR1 SGHDN, CDR2 FVKESK. The CDR3 is 16 residues long. CDR3 protein: CASSLLRGPLQETLYF. DNA of the CDR3: TGTGCCAGCAGCCTCCTGAGGGGACCTCTTCAAGAGACCCTGTACTTC.

The rearrangement joins TRBV4-2 to TRBJ2-7, with a possible D match to TRBD2 (5 bases). Trimming took 4 bases from V and 0 from J, leaving 10 bases between them. The germline V gene encodes CDR1 LGHNA and CDR2 YNFKEQ. The CDR3 consists of 14 residues. CDR3 amino acids: CASSRSASSYEQYF. The CDR3 DNA follows: TGTGCCAGCAGCCGTAGCGCTAGCTCCTACGAGCAGTACTTC.

The V and J genes are TRBV7-2 and TRBJ2-7; 7 bases fit TRBD1. CDR3 length: 14 amino acids. The germline V gene has CDR1 SGHTA and CDR2 FQGNSA. V lost 5 bases, J lost 7 bases, and 11 bases stayed unmatched. The CDR3 spells CASSLLQGTSEQYF. The DNA of the CDR3 is TGTGCCAGCAGCCTACTACAGGGGACATCTGAGCAGTACTTC.

This clonotype has more than one count but fewer than ten. The final CDR3 position lacks the conserved phenylalanine or tryptophan, pointing to a likely read error. It is unclear where the CDR3 begins or ends on the DNA, so no DNA is shown, and the CDR3 is as TCRdb lists it. This chain connects TRBV20-1 to TRBJ2-3. CDR1 DFQATT and CDR2 SNEGSKA come from the germline V gene (reference sequence). The CDR3 is made up of 10 amino acids, end residues included. The CDR3 protein is CSPQKTGVKI.

V and J are TRBV5-1 and TRBJ2-2; no clear D gene. CDR1 is SGHRS and CDR2 is YFSETQ in the germline V gene. The CDR3 extends over 13 amino acids. V gave up 4 bases and J gave up 8 bases, with 12 bases separating them. The CDR3 sequence: CASSPLPAGELFF. The CDR3 DNA follows: TGCGCCAGCAGCCCTCTCCCGGCTGGGGAGCTGTTTTTT.

The CDR3 loop is CASSEQGALGKKLFF. DNA of the CDR3: TGTGCCAGCAGTGAACAGGGGGCCCTGGGCAAAAAACTGTTTTTT. The V and J genes are TRBV25-1 and TRBJ1-4; TRBD1 matches 8 bases. Germline V gives CDR1 MGHDK, CDR2 SYGVNS. There are 15 residues in the CDR3. The V gene end was trimmed by 2 bases and the J gene end by 9 bases; junction bases not matched to a gene: 8. The whole variable domain, filled in from reference TRBV25-1 and TRBJ1-4, reads EADIYQTPRYLVIGTGKKITLECSQTMGHDKMYWYQQDPGMELHLIHYSYGVNSTEKGDLSSESTVSRIRTEHFPLTLESARPSHTSQYLCASSEQGALGKKLFFGSGTQLSVL.

The chain combines TRBV20-1 with TRBJ2-2; no clear D. Germline assignment: CDR1 DFQATT and CDR2 SNEGSKA (reference sequence). Trimming left V 0 bases short and J 2 bases short, with 7 bases between. There are 14 residues in the CDR3. The CDR3 sequence: CSARDLINTGELFF. The CDR3 DNA is TGCAGTGCTAGAGATTTAATAAACACCGGGGAGCTGTTTTTT.

This rearrangement joins TRBV9 to TRBJ2-7; a possible D gene is TRBD2 (5 bases). Germline values: CDR1 SGDLS, CDR2 YYNGEE. The CDR3 runs 15 residues. The V gene lost 2 bases and the J gene lost 7 bases, with 19 bases spanning the gap. The CDR3 nucleotides are TGTGCCAGCAGCGTGTCGGGATTTTACCCTAATGAGCAGTACTTC. This gives the protein CASSVSGFYPNEQYF.

This clonotype was seen repeatedly, ten times or more. The chain couples TRBV28 to TRBJ2-1; unclear D gene. CDR1 MDHEN and CDR2 SYDVKM come from the germline V gene. Trimming removed 9 bases at V and 0 bases at J, with 12 bases between. The CDR3 totals 14 residues. The CDR3 DNA is TGTGCCAGTTCCTCCTTGAGCTCCTACAATGAGCAGTTCTTC. Its protein is CASSSLSSYNEQFF. The full variable domain, completed using reference TRBV28 and TRBJ2-1, is DVKVTQSSRYLVKRTGEKVFLECVQDMDHENMFWYRQDPGLGLRLIYFSYDVKMKEKGDIPEGYSVSREKKERFSLILESASTNQTSMYLCASSSLSSYNEQFFGPGTRLTVL.

This clonotype appeared a few times. The chain is built from TRBV30 and TRBJ2-3; D not resolved. V lost 3 bases and J 4 bases, leaving 14 bases between the germline ends. Germline CDR1 GTSNPN, CDR2 SVGIG (reference sequence). The length of the CDR3 is 14 residues. This CDR3 is CAWSWARDADTQYF. In nucleotides, the CDR3 is TGTGCCTGGAGCTGGGCTAGGGATGCAGATACGCAGTATTTT. Filled out from reference TRBV30 and TRBJ2-3, the complete variable domain reads SQTIHQWPATLVQPVGSPLSLECTVEGTSNPNLYWYRQAAGRGLQLLFYSVGIGQISSEVPQNLSASRPQDRQFILSSKKLLLSDSGFYLCAWSWARDADTQYFGPGTRLTVL.

The chain combines TRBV4-3 with TRBJ2-4; no clear D. CDR3 length: 15 residues. The germline V and J ends were trimmed by 5 bases and 1 base, with 12 bases remaining between them. The germline gives CDR1 LGHNA, CDR2 YSLEER. The DNA of the CDR3 is TGCGCCAGCAGCGTACGCCCGGAGGCCAAAAACATTCAGTACTTC. This sequence encodes CASSVRPEAKNIQYF.

This clonotype was detected many times. V and J are TRBV12-3 or TRBV12-4 and TRBJ2-1; unclear D gene. V was clipped by 3 bases and J by 0 bases, with 9 bases between them. This CDR3 is 15 amino acids long. The CDR3 DNA is TGTGCCAGCAGTTTCTCTCGAAGCTCCTACAATGAGCAGTTCTTC. Translation: CASSFSRSSYNEQFF.

The V call is TRBV7-2, the J call TRBJ1-1; D uncertain. The length of the CDR3 is 14 residues. The V end was cut by 1 base, the J end by 2 bases, with 8 bases between. The germline CDR1 and CDR2 sequences are SGHTA and FQGNSA. The CDR3: CASSLEASNTEAFF. In DNA, the CDR3 is TGTGCCAGCAGCTTAGAAGCCAGCAACACTGAAGCTTTCTTT.

This clonotype has a single count. The J gene is TRBJ1-3, the V gene TRBV12-3 or TRBV12-4, with D perhaps matching TRBD1 (5 bases). V gave up 5 bases and J gave up 0 bases, with 17 bases separating them. This CDR3 is built from 17 residues. CDR3 in DNA: TGTGCCAGCAGTCGCCGGGGGACCCAAGGCTCTGGAAACACCATATATTTT. As protein: CASSRRGTQGSGNTIYF.

The chain combines TRBV25-1 with TRBJ1-5, with D hard to call. Looked up from germline, CDR1 is MGHDK and CDR2 is SYGVNS. The CDR3 runs 15 residues. V lost 7 bases and J lost 2, with 15 bases in between. CDR3 loop: CASTLRQARNQPQHF. In nucleotides, the CDR3 is TGTGCCAGCACCCTCCGTCAGGCCCGCAATCAGCCCCAGCATTTT.

A few counts support this clonotype. V usage is TRBV14 and J usage is TRBJ2-6, with 9 bases aligning to TRBD1. Germline V gives CDR1 SGHDN, CDR2 FVKESK. The J segment lost 1 base and the V segment lost 4 bases, leaving 14 bases of the junction unmatched. The CDR3 runs to 20 residues. CDR3 protein: CASSRSAGTGIFSGANVLTF. CDR3 nucleotides: TGTGCCAGCAGCCGTTCCGCCGGGACAGGGATCTTTTCTGGGGCCAACGTCCTGACTTTC.

This clonotype was counted many times. The CDR3 DNA reads TGCGCCAGCAGCTTGGATGCTAGCGGGAGAAATGAGCAGTTCTTC. Protein: CASSLDASGRNEQFF. The chain uses TRBV5-1 and TRBJ2-1, with TRBD2 matching 10 bases. Germline V gene lookup returns CDR1 SGHRS and CDR2 YFSETQ. The CDR3 is made up of 15 amino acids. With 0 bases clipped from V and 7 bases from J, the junction kept 4 bases outside the gene matches.

The chain links TRBV4-3 to TRBJ2-1, with D maybe TRBD2 (6 bases). The CDR3 has 16 amino acids. The germline CDR1 and CDR2 sequences are LGHNA and YSLEER. V gave up 1 base and J gave up 8 bases, with 18 bases separating them. In nucleotides, the CDR3 is TGCGCCAGCAGCCAAGCCGGGAGCCTACACCGGGATGAGCAGTTCTTC. It encodes CASSQAGSLHRDEQFF.

On this clonotype: Mismatch with germline at one junction end may stem from a read error. The V and J genes are TRBV2 and TRBJ2-7; a possible D gene is TRBD2 (5 bases). Germline CDR1 SNHLY, CDR2 FYNNEI. CDR3 size: 14 residues. The DNA for the CDR3 is TGTGCCAGCAGCGAAGGTCCAGGTATTAACGAGGGGTACTTC. Protein sequence: CASSEGPGINEGYF.

This chain links TRBV7-9 with TRBJ2-5; D unresolved. V was shortened by 1 base and J by 2 bases, with 11 bases between the two germline ends. From germline, CDR1 is SEHNR and CDR2 FQNEAQ (reference sequence). The CDR3 has 15 amino acids. CDR3 protein: CASSLEGVGQETQYF. The CDR3 DNA follows: TGTGCCAGCAGCTTAGAGGGTGTCGGTCAAGAGACCCAGTACTTC.

This clonotype has a single count. The V and J genes are TRBV20-1 and TRBJ2-1; D is ambiguous. V gave up 4 bases and J gave up 4 bases, with 8 bases separating them. Germline-derived CDR1 and CDR2 are DFQATT and SNEGSKA (reference sequence). This CDR3 region has 12 residues. CDR3 protein: CSAISKYNEQFF. The CDR3 nucleotides read TGCAGTGCTATTTCGAAGTACAATGAGCAGTTCTTC.

The chain employs TRBV12-3 or TRBV12-4 and TRBJ2-2; D is ambiguous. The CDR3 consists of 11 residues. The V gene lost 8 bases and the J gene lost 2 bases, with 3 bases spanning the gap. The chain's CDR3 is CASPNTGELFF. The CDR3 nucleotides read TGTGCCAGCCCCAACACCGGGGAGCTGTTTTTT.

The chain uses TRBV4-3 and TRBJ2-7; D tentatively reads TRBD1 or TRBD2 (5 bases each). V was cut by 0 bases and J by 3 bases, with 12 bases left in between. Per germline, CDR1 LGHNA and CDR2 YSLEER. The CDR3 has 15 residues. The CDR3 spells CASSQDRLGVYEQYF. CDR3 coding DNA: TGCGCCAGCAGCCAAGATCGGCTGGGGGTCTACGAGCAGTACTTC.

This clonotype came up a few times. The CDR3 DNA follows: TGTGCCAGCAGCTACCCGGGACACAGCTCCTACGAGCAGTACTTC. It is translated as CASSYPGHSSYEQYF. V gene TRBV5-6 combines with J gene TRBJ2-7; TRBD1 might be the D (6 bases). The CDR3 is 15 residues long. Trimming cost V 3 bases and J 0 bases, with 13 bases left between them. Germline lookup yields CDR1 SGHDT and CDR2 YYEEEE.

This clonotype was observed a few times. This chain joins TRBV14 and TRBJ2-1, with unresolved D. The V end was cut by 3 bases, the J end by 2 bases, with 11 bases between. The length of the CDR3 is 15 residues. CDR1 is SGHDN, CDR2 FVKESK, per germline. The CDR3 protein is CASSQSRHTYNEQFF. DNA for the CDR3: TGTGCCAGCAGCCAGTCTCGGCATACCTACAATGAGCAGTTCTTC.

In DNA form, the CDR3 reads TGTGCCAGCAGGGGGCGGGACTCCTACAATGAGCAGTTCTTC. Its translation: CASRGRDSYNEQFF. The rearrangement joins TRBV7-8 to TRBJ2-1; D is perhaps TRBD2 (6 bases). The CDR3 totals 14 residues. The germline V gene encodes CDR1 SGHVS and CDR2 FQNEAQ. V gave up 6 bases and J gave up 0 bases, with 9 bases separating them.